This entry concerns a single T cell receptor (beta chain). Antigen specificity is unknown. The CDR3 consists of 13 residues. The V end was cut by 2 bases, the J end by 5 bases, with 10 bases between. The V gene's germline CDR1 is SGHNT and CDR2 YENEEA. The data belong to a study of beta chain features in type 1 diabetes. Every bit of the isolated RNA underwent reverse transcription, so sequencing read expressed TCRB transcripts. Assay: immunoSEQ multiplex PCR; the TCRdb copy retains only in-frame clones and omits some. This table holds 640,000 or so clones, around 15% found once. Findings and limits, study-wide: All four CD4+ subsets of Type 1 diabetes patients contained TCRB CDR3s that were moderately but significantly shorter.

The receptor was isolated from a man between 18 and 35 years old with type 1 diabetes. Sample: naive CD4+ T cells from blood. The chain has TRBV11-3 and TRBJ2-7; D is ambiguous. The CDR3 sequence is CASSLMIGDEQYF. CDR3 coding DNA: TGTGCCAGCAGCTTAATGATTGGGGACGAGCAGTACTTC. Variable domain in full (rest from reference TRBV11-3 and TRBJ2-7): EAGVVQSPRYKIIEKKQPVAFWCNPISGHNTLYWYLQNLGQGPELLIRYENEEAVDDSQLPKDRFSAERLKGVDSTLKIQPAELGDSAVYLCASSLMIGDEQYFGPGTRLTVT.